Here is one TCR beta chain with its context. These data come from a study of blood T cell repertoires in COVID-19. Assay used: immunoSEQ multiplex PCR; TCRdb lists only in-frame clones, some missing. The table has around 250,000 clones, 70% to 90% seen once; the top ten hold approximately 1.5%. The source is a woman between 45 and 65 years old who had recovered from COVID-19. Sequenced: PBMCs or T cells enriched from blood (not recorded which).

The CDR3 DNA reads TGTGCCAGCAGTGATGGGGGGGCCGGGGAGCTGTTTTTT. It is translated as CASSDGGAGELFF. The J gene is TRBJ2-2, the V gene TRBV2; 7 nucleotides agree with TRBD2. This CDR3 contains 13 residues. V trimming: 3 bases; J trimming: 6 bases; junction bases outside the gene matches: 1. CDR1 is SNHLY, CDR2 FYNNEI, per germline.